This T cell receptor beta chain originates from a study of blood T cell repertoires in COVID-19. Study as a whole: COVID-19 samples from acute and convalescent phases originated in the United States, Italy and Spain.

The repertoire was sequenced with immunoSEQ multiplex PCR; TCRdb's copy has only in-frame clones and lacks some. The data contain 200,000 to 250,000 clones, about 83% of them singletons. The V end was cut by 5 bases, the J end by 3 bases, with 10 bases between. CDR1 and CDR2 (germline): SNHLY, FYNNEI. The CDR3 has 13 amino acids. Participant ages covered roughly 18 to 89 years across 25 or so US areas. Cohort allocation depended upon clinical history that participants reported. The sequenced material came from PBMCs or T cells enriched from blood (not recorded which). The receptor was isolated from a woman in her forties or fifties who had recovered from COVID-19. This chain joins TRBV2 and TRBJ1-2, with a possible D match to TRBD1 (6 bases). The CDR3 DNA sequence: TGTGCCAGCAGTATGGACAGCGACTATGGCTACACCTTC. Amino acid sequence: CASSMDSDYGYTF. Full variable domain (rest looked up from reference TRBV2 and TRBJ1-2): EPEVTQTPSHQVTQMGQEVILRCVPISNHLYFYWYRQILGQKVEFLVSFYNNEISEKSEIFDDQFSVERPDGSNFTLKIRSTKLEDSAMYFCASSMDSDYGYTFGSGTRLTVV.